These 14 T cell receptor beta chains were sequenced from one sample in a study of T cell responses to AZD1222 COVID-19 vaccine. Libraries were prepared by immunoSEQ multiplex PCR; TCRdb keeps only in-frame clonotypes and omits some of them. The data hold over 100,000 clones, with around 89% observed a single time. The sample here was peripheral blood, taken on day 0 of AZD1222 vaccination. These receptors came from an adult in good health.

The V call is TRBV18, the J call TRBJ1-1; D not certain. Trimming cost V 2 bases and J 0 bases, with 22 bases left between them. Germline loops: CDR1 KGHSH, CDR2 LQKENI. This CDR3 has 19 amino acids. CDR3 coding DNA: TGTGCCAGCTCACCAATTACGCCCCCTCCACGGCGCATGAACACTGAAGCTTTCTTT. Protein product: CASSPITPPPRRMNTEAFF.

The chain joins TRBV18 to TRBJ2-7; possibly TRBD1 or TRBD2 for D (6 bases each). V was cut by 3 bases and J by 0 bases, with 12 bases left in between. The CDR3 spans 15 residues. Germline V CDR1 and CDR2: KGHSH, LQKENI. CDR3 in amino acids: CASSPPGAISYEQYF. CDR3 nucleotide sequence: TGTGCCAGCTCACCGCCGGGGGCTATCTCCTACGAGCAGTACTTC.

The chain couples TRBV5-1 to TRBJ1-4, with a weak D call TRBD1 (6 bases). Germline V CDR1 and CDR2: SGHRS, YFSETQ. Trimming removed 4 bases at V and 0 bases at J, with 13 bases between. The CDR3 runs 16 residues. The chain's CDR3 is CASSPQGPSTNEKLFF. In DNA form, the CDR3 reads TGCGCCAGCAGCCCACAGGGCCCCTCAACTAATGAAAAACTGTTTTTT.

The chain couples TRBV4-3 to TRBJ1-2, with D perhaps matching TRBD1 (5 bases). The CDR3 is 15 amino acids. V lost 0 bases, J lost 5 bases, and 13 bases lay in between. Germline CDR1 reads LGHNA; CDR2 reads YSLEER. CDR3 residues: CASSQDKGLRYGYTF. CDR3 sequence (DNA): TGCGCCAGCAGCCAAGATAAGGGGCTGAGGTATGGCTACACCTTC.

This chain connects TRBV18 to TRBJ2-7; D gene uncertain. Trimming took off 2 bases at V and 6 bases at J, with 8 bases between the two ends. The CDR3 length is 12 residues. Germline CDR1 and CDR2: KGHSH and LQKENI. CDR3 loop: CASSPGSSEQYF. CDR3 nucleotide sequence: TGTGCCAGCTCACCAGGTAGCAGCGAGCAGTACTTC.

The CDR3 reads CASSTGTGTSLYGYTF. The CDR3 DNA reads TGTGCCAGCAGTACCGGGACAGGGACGAGCCTCTATGGCTACACCTTC. This chain connects TRBV28 to TRBJ1-2; TRBD1 matches 9 bases. Germline V lookup: CDR1 MDHEN, CDR2 SYDVKM. With 5 bases clipped from V and 4 bases from J, the junction kept 11 bases outside the gene matches. The CDR3 extends over 16 amino acids.

This clone was counted a single time. This rearrangement joins TRBV5-3 to TRBJ1-3; D is uncertain. TRBV5-3 is labeled an ORF, and its function is uncertain. With 6 bases removed from V and 0 bases from J, the gap between germline ends came to 13 bases. This CDR3 has 15 residues. CDR3 region: CARTLPGPSGNTIYF. In nucleotides, the CDR3 is TGTGCCAGAACCCTACCGGGTCCCTCTGGAAACACCATATATTTT.

This chain uses TRBV19 with TRBJ1-1; tentatively, D is TRBD1 (5 bases). CDR1 and CDR2 (germline): LNHDA, SQIVND (reference sequence). This CDR3 has 17 residues. V was clipped by 6 bases and J by 4 bases, with 24 bases between them. In nucleotides, the CDR3 is TGTGCCAGTAGCCGTAAGAGCGGGGCCAATCTTATCACTGAAGCTTTCTTT. Translation: CASSRKSGANLITEAFF.

The chain employs TRBV7-2 and TRBJ2-3, with TRBD2 identical over 10 bases. The CDR3 contains 17 residues. Trimming removed 1 base from V and 1 base from J; junction bases left unmatched: 5. In germline, CDR1 is SGHTA, CDR2 FQGNSA. Here the CDR3 reads CASSLEALAGGTDTQYF. CDR3 coding DNA: TGTGCCAGCAGCTTAGAAGCCCTAGCGGGGGGCACAGATACGCAGTATTTT. Full variable domain (missing parts from reference TRBV7-2 and TRBJ2-3): GAGVSQSPSNKVTEKGKDVELRCDPISGHTALYWYRQSLGQGLEFLIYFQGNSAPDKSGLPSDRFSAERTGGSVSTLTIQRTQQEDSAVYLCASSLEALAGGTDTQYFGPGTRLTVL.

The J gene is TRBJ1-6, the V gene TRBV6-5, with a possible D match to TRBD1 (5 bases). In germline, CDR1 is MNHEY, CDR2 SVGAGI. The ends were cut back, 6 bases at V and 7 bases at J, with 10 bases in the middle. The CDR3 has 13 amino acids. CDR3 in amino acids: CASRWDGNSPLHF. The DNA for the CDR3 is TGTGCCAGCAGGTGGGACGGGAATTCACCCCTCCACTTT.

The rearrangement uses TRBV9 and TRBJ2-1; TRBD2 aligns across 13 bases. Per germline, CDR1 SGDLS and CDR2 YYNGEE. This CDR3 comprises 16 residues. Trimming removed 3 bases from V and 5 bases from J; junction bases left unmatched: 5. The CDR3 is CASSGLGLAGHNEQFF. For the CDR3, the DNA is TGTGCCAGCAGCGGACTGGGACTAGCGGGGCACAATGAGCAGTTCTTC.

The chain is built from TRBV5-1 and TRBJ2-7; 15 nucleotides match TRBD2. J gave up 3 bases and V 5 bases, and 9 bases lay outside the gene matches. Germline assignment: CDR1 SGHRS and CDR2 YFSETQ. The CDR3 has 17 amino acids. The chain's CDR3 is CASSPGLAGGWDYEQYF. For the CDR3, the DNA is TGCGCCAGCAGTCCTGGACTAGCGGGAGGGTGGGACTACGAGCAGTACTTC.

The chain links TRBV2 to TRBJ2-1; 13 bases are a match to TRBD2. The CDR3 sequence is 16 residues long. The germline CDR1 and CDR2 sequences are SNHLY and FYNNEI. V was clipped by 4 bases and J by 6 bases; unmatched bases: 6. For the CDR3, the DNA is TGTGCCAGCAGTGGCGGACTAGCGGGAGATGGCAATGAGCAGTTCTTC. It translates to CASSGGLAGDGNEQFF.

The chain couples TRBV4-3 to TRBJ1-2, with 9 nucleotides matching TRBD1. CDR3 size: 16 residues. Germline loops: CDR1 LGHNA, CDR2 YSLEER. The V segment lost 2 bases and the J segment 7 bases; nucleotides outside the gene matches: 11. CDR3 in amino acids: CASSQYSGTGSGGYTF. CDR3 bases: TGCGCCAGCAGCCAATACTCCGGGACAGGGTCCGGTGGCTACACCTTC.